This T cell receptor (beta chain) was found in a study of CXCR3-negative and CXCR3-positive naive CD8 T cells. CDR3 size: 17 residues. Germline loops: CDR1 DFQATT, CDR2 SNEGSKA (reference sequence). 5' RACE with UMI labels generated the TRB cDNA libraries. Each CDR3 protein gets one entry in TCRdb, which reprocessed the 5' RACE reads and gives no DNA. This table lists about 48,000 distinct CDR3 sequences. Specimen: memory CD8+ T cells from blood. This TCR was sampled from a human donor in good health. Some clones in this sample may be carry-over from other donors' samples. The genes are TRBV20-1 and TRBJ2-7; the TCRdb call, TRBD1, lacks DNA for checking. The CDR3 here is CSARDRPDRGITYEQYF.